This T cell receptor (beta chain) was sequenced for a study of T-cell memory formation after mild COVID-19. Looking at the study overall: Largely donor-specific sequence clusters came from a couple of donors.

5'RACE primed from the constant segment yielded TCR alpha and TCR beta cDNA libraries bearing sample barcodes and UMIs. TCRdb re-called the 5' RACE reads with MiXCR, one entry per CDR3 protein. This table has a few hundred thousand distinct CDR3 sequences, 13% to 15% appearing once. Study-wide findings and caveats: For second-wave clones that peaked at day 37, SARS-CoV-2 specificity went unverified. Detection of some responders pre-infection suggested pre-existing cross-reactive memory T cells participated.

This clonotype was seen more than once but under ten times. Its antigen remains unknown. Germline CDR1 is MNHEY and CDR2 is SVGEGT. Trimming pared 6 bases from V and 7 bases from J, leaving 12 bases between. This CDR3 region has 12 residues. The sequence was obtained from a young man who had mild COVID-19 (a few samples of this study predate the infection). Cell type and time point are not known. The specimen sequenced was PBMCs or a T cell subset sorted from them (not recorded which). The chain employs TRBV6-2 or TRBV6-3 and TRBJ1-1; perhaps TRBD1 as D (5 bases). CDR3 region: CASRGVRDEAFF. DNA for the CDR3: TGTGCCAGCAGGGGGGTTAGGGATGAAGCTTTCTTT.